This T cell receptor beta chain was sequenced in a study of shared clonotypes between healthy human individuals. Deep-level settings were used for running the assay. Sequencing was performed with immunoSEQ multiplex PCR; in TCRdb, only in-frame clones are kept and a portion is missing. The sample includes over 800,000 clones, 80% to 95% seen only once; the top ten take nearly 25%. Naive CD8 cells, CD45RO-negative and positively selected for CCR7, excluded terminally differentiated effector memory CD45RA+ cells. From germline, CDR1 is SGHAT and CDR2 FQNNGV. The CDR3 loop spans 13 amino acids. V gave up 6 bases and J gave up 1 base, with 8 bases separating them.

The material sequenced was naive CD8+ T cells sorted from blood. The chain joins TRBV11-2 to TRBJ2-3; D call uncertain. The TCR sequence derives from a young man in good health. CDR3 nucleotides: TGTGCCAGCAGATCCACCGGCACAGATACGCAGTATTTT. This codes for CASRSTGTDTQYF.